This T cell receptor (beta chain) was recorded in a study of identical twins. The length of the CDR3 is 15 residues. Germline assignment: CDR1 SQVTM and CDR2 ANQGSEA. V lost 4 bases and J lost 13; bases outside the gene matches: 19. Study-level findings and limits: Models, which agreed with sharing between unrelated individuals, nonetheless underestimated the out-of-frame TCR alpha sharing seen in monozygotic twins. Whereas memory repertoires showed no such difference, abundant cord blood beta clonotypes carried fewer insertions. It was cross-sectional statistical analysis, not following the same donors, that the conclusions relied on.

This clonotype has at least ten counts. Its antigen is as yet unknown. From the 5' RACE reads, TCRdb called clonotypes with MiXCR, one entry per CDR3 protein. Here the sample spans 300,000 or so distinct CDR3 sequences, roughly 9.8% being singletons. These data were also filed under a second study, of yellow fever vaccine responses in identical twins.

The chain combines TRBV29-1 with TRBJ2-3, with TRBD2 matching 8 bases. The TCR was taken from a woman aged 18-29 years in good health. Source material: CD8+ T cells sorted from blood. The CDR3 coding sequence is TGCAGCGTTGTCCGGGGTCGGGAGGGTAGCGTGTCGGAGTATTTT. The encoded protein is CSVVRGREGSVSEYF.